Shown below are 28 T cell receptor beta chains from a single sample sequenced in a study of spatial heterogeneity in lung cancer. Described time point: sample taken at primary tumor resection. Unsorted tumor, nontumor lung tissue or cryopreserved PBMC supplied the whole RNA. MiXCR, applied by TCRdb to the 5' RACE reads, yields one record per CDR3 protein. The data hold some 44,000 distinct CDR3 sequences, with about 13% observed a single time. Sequencing was performed on PBMCs, taken at surgery. The receptors here all came from a male donor with early-stage non-small cell lung cancer.

The chain recombines TRBV5-8 with TRBJ2-2; unclear D gene. The CDR3 consists of 14 residues. Germline V gene data show CDR1 as SGHTS and CDR2 as YDEGEE. V lost 3 bases to trimming and J lost 5 bases, with 11 bases between them. CDR3 nucleotides: TGTGCCAGCAGCTCCCCTGGGGTAACCGGGGAGCTGTTTTTT. Protein sequence: CASSSPGVTGELFF.

This clonotype was observed a handful of times. The rearrangement links TRBV10-3 to TRBJ2-3; perhaps TRBD1 as D (8 bases). This CDR3 region has 14 residues. Germline CDR1 ENHRY, CDR2 SYGVKD. Trimming stripped 6 bases from V and 5 bases from J, with 15 bases between. CDR3 sequence: CAIRPQGGRDTQYF. The CDR3 DNA follows: TGTGCCATCAGGCCACAGGGGGGGAGAGATACGCAGTATTTT.

This clonotype was counted only a few times. J is TRBJ2-7 and V is TRBV6-5; 12 bases agree with TRBD1. Germline assignment: CDR1 MNHEY and CDR2 SVGAGI. V was pared by 0 bases and J by 7 bases, with 4 bases of the junction left unmatched. There are 15 residues in the CDR3. The CDR3 here is CASSYSGTGGWEQYF. The CDR3 coding sequence is TGTGCCAGCAGTTACTCTGGGACAGGGGGCTGGGAGCAGTACTTC.

This chain joins TRBV5-5 and TRBJ2-3; D remains ambiguous. The CDR3 sequence is 13 residues long. Trimming cost V 6 bases and J 0 bases, with 8 bases left between them. CDR1 and CDR2 from the germline V gene are SGHKS and YYEKEE (reference sequence). The chain's CDR3 is CASTPDSTDTQYF. CDR3 coding DNA: TGTGCCAGCACTCCGGACAGCACAGATACGCAGTATTTT. Filled out from reference TRBV5-5 and TRBJ2-3, the complete variable domain reads DAGVTQSPTHLIKTRGQQVTLRCSPISGHKSVSWYQQVLGQGPQFIFQYYEKEERGRGNFPDRFSARQFPNYSSELNVNALLLGDSALYLCASTPDSTDTQYFGPGTRLTVL.

This clonotype has just a few counts. V is TRBV10-1 and J is TRBJ1-2; D perhaps matches TRBD1 (5 bases). The ends were cut back, 0 bases at V and 3 bases at J, with 5 bases in the middle. This CDR3 is built from 13 residues. Germline CDR1 reads WNHNN; CDR2 reads SYGVQD (reference sequence). In DNA form, the CDR3 reads TGCGCCAGCAGTGAGTCACAGGACTATGGCTACACCTTC. The encoded protein is CASSESQDYGYTF.

This sequence joins TRBV20-1 and TRBJ1-6; 7 bases are shared with TRBD1. V shed 6 bases and J 0 bases; nucleotides not matched to a gene: 8. The CDR3 runs 16 residues. Germline loops: CDR1 DFQATT, CDR2 SNEGSKA (reference sequence). CDR3 sequence reads: CSAGDSPSSYNSPLHF. The CDR3 DNA is TGCAGTGCGGGGGACAGCCCAAGCTCCTATAATTCACCCCTCCACTTT.

This chain connects TRBV3-1 to TRBJ1-1; 8 positions match TRBD1. Trimming took 4 bases from V and 5 from J; bases not matched to a gene: 6. The CDR3 is 14 amino acids. Germline CDR1 LGHDT, CDR2 YNNKEL (reference sequence). CDR3 in DNA: TGTGCCAGCAGCCGAGGACAGGGTTTAACTGAAGCTTTCTTT. It translates to CASSRGQGLTEAFF.

In the case of this clonotype: This may stem from a read error, because a much larger clone lies one nucleotide away. This chain joins TRBV6-2 or TRBV6-3 and TRBJ2-3; D gene uncertain. The CDR3 extends over 15 amino acids. Germline V gene data show CDR1 as MNHEY and CDR2 as SVGEGT. CDR3 DNA sequence: TGTGTCAGCAGTTACAATGAGCCTAGCACAGATACGCAGTATTTT. Its translation: CVSSYNEPSTDTQYF.

This clonotype was detected only a few times. This chain joins TRBV7-8 and TRBJ2-1; 8 nucleotides agree with TRBD2. CDR1 is SGHVS, CDR2 FQNEAQ, per germline. Losses at the gene ends were 4 bases for V and 12 bases for J; bases not matched to a gene: 14. CDR3 length: 15 amino acids. CDR3 residues: CASSSTSGGRRGQFF. The CDR3 bases are TGTGCCAGCAGCTCCACTAGCGGAGGACGGCGAGGGCAGTTCTTC. Drawing the rest from reference TRBV7-8 and TRBJ2-1, the complete variable domain is GAGVSQSPRYKVAKRGQDVALRCDPISGHVSLFWYQQALGQGPEFLTYFQNEAQLDKSGLPSDRFFAERPEGSVSTLKIQRTQQEDSAVYLCASSSTSGGRRGQFFGPGTRLTVL.

CDR3 loop: CASSMTSGNTDTQYF. The DNA for the CDR3 is TGTGCCAGCAGCATGACTAGCGGGAACACAGATACGCAGTATTTT. This chain uses TRBV7-9 with TRBJ2-3; 11 bases fit TRBD2. Per the germline V gene, CDR1 is SEHNR and CDR2 is FQNEAQ (reference sequence). The length of the CDR3 is 15 residues. After removal of 5 bases from V and 2 bases from J, the junction contained 3 bases not matched to a gene.

This clonotype was seen a handful of times. V gene TRBV5-1 combines with J gene TRBJ1-1, with a weak D call TRBD1 (6 bases). Germline V CDR1 and CDR2: SGHRS, YFSETQ. V was cut by 7 bases and J by 3 bases, with 13 bases left in between. There are 13 residues in the CDR3. The CDR3: CASQGLRDTEAFF. As DNA, the CDR3 is TGCGCCAGCCAGGGGCTGCGGGACACTGAAGCTTTCTTT.

This clonotype has more than one count but fewer than ten. The chain couples TRBV7-2 to TRBJ2-7; 10 nucleotides align to TRBD1. Germline lookup yields CDR1 SGHTA and CDR2 FQGNSA. The CDR3 length is 15 residues. The ends lost 4 bases at V and 4 bases at J; junction bases unmatched: 7. The CDR3 loop reads CASSSDGTGVYEQYF. The CDR3 bases are TGTGCCAGCAGCTCCGACGGGACAGGGGTGTACGAGCAGTACTTC.

This clonotype was detected ten times or more. The chain has TRBV10-3 and TRBJ2-7, with 10 nucleotides matching TRBD1. J gave up 5 bases and V 5 bases, and 6 bases lay outside the gene matches. This CDR3 region has 14 residues. Germline V gene lookup returns CDR1 ENHRY and CDR2 SYGVKD. This CDR3 reads CAISWDRGIHEQYF. Here the CDR3 DNA reads TGTGCCATCAGTTGGGACAGGGGTATACACGAGCAGTACTTC.

The chain links TRBV20-1 to TRBJ2-7; possible D gene TRBD2, 5 bases. V gave up 3 bases and J gave up 4 bases, with 10 bases separating them. The CDR3 is 12 amino acids. Germline V gene lookup returns CDR1 DFQATT and CDR2 SNEGSKA (reference sequence). The DNA for the CDR3 is TGCAGTGCTAGCCCAGGAGGTTACGAGCAGTACTTC. Translated: CSASPGGYEQYF.

This rearrangement joins TRBV11-2 to TRBJ2-1; tentatively, D is TRBD2 (6 bases). Germline V lookup: CDR1 SGHAT, CDR2 FQNNGV. V lost 1 base and J lost 8, with 12 bases in between. CDR3 length: 14 amino acids. CDR3 sequence reads: CASSLGGGYDEQFF. The CDR3, as DNA: TGTGCCAGCAGCTTAGGAGGAGGGTACGATGAGCAGTTCTTC.

V is TRBV25-1 and J is TRBJ2-1; D is undetermined. Germline lookup yields CDR1 MGHDK and CDR2 SYGVNS. CDR3 length equals 13 residues. V lost 0 bases to trimming and J lost 6 bases, with 6 bases between them. As DNA, the CDR3 is TGTGCCAGCAGTGAATATTCAGGCAATGAGCAGTTCTTC. It yields the protein CASSEYSGNEQFF. The variable domain in full, completed from reference TRBV25-1 and TRBJ2-1, reads EADIYQTPRYLVIGTGKKITLECSQTMGHDKMYWYQQDPGMELHLIHYSYGVNSTEKGDLSSESTVSRIRTEHFPLTLESARPSHTSQYLCASSEYSGNEQFFGPGTRLTVL.

There are many counts of this clonotype. The chain combines TRBV28 with TRBJ1-4, with TRBD1 as a possible D gene (6 bases). From germline, CDR1 is MDHEN and CDR2 SYDVKM. The CDR3 is 16 amino acids. The ends were cut back, 2 bases at V and 5 bases at J, with 15 bases in the middle. The CDR3 reads CASSLPGGPSNEKLFF. The DNA of the CDR3 is TGTGCCAGCAGTTTACCCGGGGGCCCCTCCAATGAAAAACTGTTTTTT.

This clonotype has ten or more counts. CDR3 loop: CSARLDKLNQPQHF. The CDR3 coding sequence is TGCAGTGCTAGACTGGACAAACTTAATCAGCCCCAGCATTTT. The rearrangement joins TRBV20-1 to TRBJ1-5; perhaps TRBD1 as D (5 bases). Trimming left V 2 bases short and J 4 bases short, with 12 bases between. Germline CDR1 is DFQATT and CDR2 is SNEGSKA (reference sequence). The CDR3 is 14 amino acids.

The chain combines TRBV19 with TRBJ2-2; possibly TRBD1 or TRBD2 for D (6 bases each). The CDR3 sequence is 14 residues long. Germline V gives CDR1 LNHDA, CDR2 SQIVND (reference sequence). The V end was cut by 6 bases, the J end by 7 bases, with 15 bases between. CDR3 in DNA: TGTGCCAGTAGCCCCGGGGGCCCGATCGGGGAGCTGTTTTTT. Translating it yields CASSPGGPIGELFF.

In its sample, this clonotype was seen a few times. The J gene is TRBJ1-1, the V gene TRBV20-1; possibly TRBD1 for D (5 bases). CDR1 and CDR2 from the germline V gene are DFQATT and SNEGSKA (reference sequence). The CDR3 sequence is 13 residues long. Trimming stripped 5 bases from V and 4 bases from J, with 14 bases between. The CDR3 bases are TGCAGTGCTTACACGGGGCATTCCACTGAAGCTTTCTTT. It specifies CSAYTGHSTEAFF.

In its sample, this clonotype was seen a few times. This chain links TRBV29-1 with TRBJ2-1, with no clear D. Per the germline V gene, CDR1 is SQVTM and CDR2 is ANQGSEA. The CDR3 contains 13 residues. V dropped 4 bases and J dropped 0 bases, with 7 bases sitting between them. CDR3 protein: CSVAVSSYNEQFF. The DNA for the CDR3 is TGCAGCGTTGCAGTGAGCTCCTACAATGAGCAGTTCTTC.

This clonotype was counted ten times or more. V usage is TRBV28 and J usage is TRBJ2-7; D gene unclear. The CDR3 sequence is 12 residues long. Germline V gene lookup returns CDR1 MDHEN and CDR2 SYDVKM. V was shortened by 5 bases and J by 3 bases, with 8 bases between the two germline ends. Written as DNA, the CDR3 is TGTGCCAGCAGTGGTTTGGGCTACGAGCAGTACTTC. As protein: CASSGLGYEQYF.

In this sample, this clonotype turned up many times. The chain carries TRBV29-1 and TRBJ2-4; D gene ambiguous. The CDR3 has 12 amino acids. The germline V and J ends were trimmed by 3 bases and 7 bases, with 10 bases remaining between them. CDR1 SQVTM and CDR2 ANQGSEA come from the germline V gene. CDR3 loop: CSVEGRGNIQYF. CDR3 DNA sequence: TGCAGCGTTGAGGGCCGCGGCAACATTCAGTACTTC.

This clonotype was picked up many times. V and J are TRBV28 and TRBJ2-5; 7 bases map to TRBD1. The trim removed 3 bases at V and 5 bases at J, leaving 6 bases unmatched. Germline values: CDR1 MDHEN, CDR2 SYDVKM. There are 14 residues in the CDR3. CDR3 residues: CASSFSDREETQYF. In DNA form, the CDR3 reads TGTGCCAGCAGTTTCTCCGACAGGGAGGAGACCCAGTACTTC.

The chain links TRBV2 to TRBJ1-2; TRBD1 might be the D (5 bases). The V gene's germline CDR1 is SNHLY and CDR2 FYNNEI. V lost 5 bases and J 8 bases, leaving 18 bases between the germline ends. The CDR3 covers 14 residues. The CDR3 DNA is TGTGCCAGCAGTCTCGAAGGGGCAGGAGAAGGCTACACCTTC. Translating it yields CASSLEGAGEGYTF.

This chain joins TRBV5-4 and TRBJ2-7; 14 nucleotides agree with TRBD2. There are 14 residues in the CDR3. J was trimmed by 6 bases and V by 2 bases; bases with no gene match: 1. CDR1 is SGHNT, CDR2 YYREEE, per germline (reference sequence). The CDR3 DNA sequence: TGTGCCAGCAGCTTCGGACTAGCGGGGGGCGAGCAGTACTTC. Amino acid sequence: CASSFGLAGGEQYF.

This rearrangement joins TRBV5-1 to TRBJ2-3; 12 bases are shared with TRBD2. V was pared by 2 bases and J by 2 bases, with 6 bases of the junction left unmatched. The CDR3 loop spans 17 amino acids. Germline-derived CDR1 and CDR2 are SGHRS and YFSETQ. The CDR3, as DNA: TGCGCCAGCAGCTTTGGGCTAGCGGGAGGGGCCACAGATACGCAGTATTTT. Its translation is CASSFGLAGGATDTQYF.

This clonotype was counted many times. V usage is TRBV24-1 and J usage is TRBJ2-6; weak D call: TRBD1 (5 bases). V lost 7 bases and J lost 0, with 6 bases in between. Germline loops: CDR1 KGHDR, CDR2 SFDVKD. This CDR3 is built from 14 residues. This CDR3 reads CATSQGSGANVLTF. The CDR3, as DNA: TGTGCCACCAGCCAGGGCTCTGGGGCCAACGTCCTGACTTTC.